This T cell receptor (beta chain) was identified during a study of T cell repertoires in cytomegalovirus infection. Study-wide context: Public TCR beta signatures marked donors with CMV infection and the matching HLA.

Deletions cut 0 bases from V and 6 bases from J, with 10 bases between. CDR1 is SGHRS and CDR2 is YFSETQ in the germline V gene. There are 14 residues in the CDR3. TCRdb re-called the reads through MiXCR, storing one row per CDR3 protein. This sample yields some 680,000 distinct CDR3 sequences, of which 35% are seen a single time; around 3% belongs to the top ten. This clonotype has a handful of counts. Antigen: not known. Study findings and constraints: It was HLA-C-restricted CMV-specific TCR beta clonotypes that dominated the response ex vivo. Totalled public TCR beta family frequency picked out people who carried CMV plus the relevant HLA.

The rearrangement joins TRBV5-1 to TRBJ1-5; possibly TRBD1 for D (6 bases). This clonotype was sampled from a human donor in good health (CMV status not recorded). Some clones in this sample may be carry-over from other donors' samples. What was sequenced was PBMCs. The CDR3 DNA is TGCGCCAGCAGCTTGGAACAGGGTCGTCAGCCCCAGCATTTT. Translation: CASSLEQGRQPQHF.